A selection of T cell receptor beta chains follows, all from one sample in a study of long-term antiretroviral therapy in people with HIV. Generated by immunoSEQ multiplex PCR, the TCRdb table keeps only in-frame clones and is missing some. The profile shows about 27,000 clones, 80% to 85% of them singletons. The input for sequencing was unsorted PBMCs, taken 2.9 years after starting antiretroviral therapy. The source of these receptors is a man aged 45 to 65 with HIV. CDR3s include the opening cysteine and the closing phenylalanine or tryptophan. Each record gives: V gene, clone size, D gene, CDR3 length, J gene, CDR3 DNA, CDR3 protein. The D gene is left open where the match is weak. Some rows have no size entry. The others give once, few or many, or a class for an expanded clone.

>TRBV28|-|-|15|TRBJ1-5
TGTGCCAGCAGTCTAACCGGGGCTTACAATCAGCCCCAGCATTTT
CASSLTGAYNQPQHF
>TRBV13|-|-|14|TRBJ1-2
TGTGCCAGCAGCCCCAGGGTGACTTCCTATGGCTACACCTTC
CASSPRVTSYGYTF
>TRBV6-5|-|-|13|TRBJ2-7
TGTGCCAGCAGTTACAGGGGGGACGGCGGGCAGTACTTC
CASSYRGDGGQYF
>TRBV14|-|-|12|TRBJ2-2
TGTGCCAGCAGAATGAACACCGGGGAGCTGTTTTTT
CASRMNTGELFF
>TRBV4-3|-|TRBD1|16|TRBJ1-1
TGCGCCAGCAGCCCCTTCCTCCAGGGGGAGGACACTGAAGCTTTCTTT
CASSPFLQGEDTEAFF
>TRBV7-8|-|-|17|TRBJ1-5
TGTGCCAGCAGCCCGAGACTCCTGGACAACCCGAATCAGCCCCAGCATTTT
CASSPRLLDNPNQPQHF
>TRBV20-1|few|-|8|TRBJ1-2
TGCAGCGCGTATGGCTACACCTTC
CSAYGYTF
>TRBV2|-|-|12|TRBJ2-5
TGTGCCAGCAGCTCCCCCCTGGGGCCCCAGTACTTC
CASSSPLGPQYF
>TRBV5-1|-|-|15|TRBJ1-1
TGCGCCAGCAGCTTGAAGGGGCGGTGGAACACTGAAGCTTTCTTT
CASSLKGRWNTEAFF
>TRBV2|few|TRBD1|15|TRBJ1-2
TGTGCCAGCAGGCCGGGACAGGGCTATGGCTATGGCTACACCTTC
CASRPGQGYGYGYTF
>TRBV12-5|-|-|13|TRBJ2-1
TGTGCTAGTGGTTTAGGGTCCTACAATGAGCAGTTCTTC
CASGLGSYNEQFF
>TRBV27|-|-|15|TRBJ2-1
TGTGCCAGCAGTTTCGCGATCGGCTCCTACAATGAGCAGTTCTTC
CASSFAIGSYNEQFF
>TRBV7-8|-|-|15|TRBJ1-5
TGTGCCAGCAGCTTAGCGGGGAATAGCAATCAGCCCCAGCATTTT
CASSLAGNSNQPQHF
>TRBV2|-|-|15|TRBJ1-4
TGTGCCAGCATGGGGGCAGGGGAGACTAATGAAAAACTGTTTTTT
CASMGAGETNEKLFF
>TRBV6-5|-|-|15|TRBJ2-1
TGTGCCAGCAGTTACTCGAGTGCGGGTTACAATGAGCAGTTCTTC
CASSYSSAGYNEQFF
>TRBV25-1|-|-|13|TRBJ2-7
TGTGCCAGCTTTGCACGGGAATACTACGAGCAGTACTTC
CASFAREYYEQYF
>TRBV6-5|-|-|13|TRBJ2-1
TGTGCCAGCAGTCCCCTCCCGGACAGAAAGCAGTTCTTC
CASSPLPDRKQFF
>TRBV11-2|-|TRBD1|15|TRBJ1-2
TGTGCCAGCAGCTTAGTTCAGGGGGGGTGGGATGGCTACACCTTC
CASSLVQGGWDGYTF
>TRBV11-3|-|-|13|TRBJ2-2
TGTGCCAGCAGTGACAGATACACCGGGGAGCTGTTTTTT
CASSDRYTGELFF
>TRBV4-1|-|TRBD2|14|TRBJ2-5
TGCGCCAGCAGCCTCGGGGGAGGGGAAGAGACCCAGTACTTC
CASSLGGGEETQYF
>TRBV4-3|-|TRBD1|15|TRBJ2-7
TGCGCCAGCAGCCAAGGACAGGGTGCGGCGTCCGAGCAGTACTTC
CASSQGQGAASEQYF
>TRBV5-4|-|-|11|TRBJ2-7
TGTGCCAGCAGCTGGGGGACTGAGCAGTACTTC
CASSWGTEQYF
>TRBV2|-|TRBD2|16|TRBJ2-5
TGTGCCAGCACCCGGGAGAGACTAGCGGGCCAAGAGACCCAGTACTTC
CASTRERLAGQETQYF
>TRBV15|-|-|16|TRBJ1-5
TGTGCCACCAGCAGAGATGGGCCCACAGGGATTCAGCCCCAGCATTTT
CATSRDGPTGIQPQHF
>TRBV6-1|-|-|15|TRBJ1-5
TGTGCCAGCAGTGAAGTAGGGATATCGGGTCAGCCCCAGCATTTT
CASSEVGISGQPQHF